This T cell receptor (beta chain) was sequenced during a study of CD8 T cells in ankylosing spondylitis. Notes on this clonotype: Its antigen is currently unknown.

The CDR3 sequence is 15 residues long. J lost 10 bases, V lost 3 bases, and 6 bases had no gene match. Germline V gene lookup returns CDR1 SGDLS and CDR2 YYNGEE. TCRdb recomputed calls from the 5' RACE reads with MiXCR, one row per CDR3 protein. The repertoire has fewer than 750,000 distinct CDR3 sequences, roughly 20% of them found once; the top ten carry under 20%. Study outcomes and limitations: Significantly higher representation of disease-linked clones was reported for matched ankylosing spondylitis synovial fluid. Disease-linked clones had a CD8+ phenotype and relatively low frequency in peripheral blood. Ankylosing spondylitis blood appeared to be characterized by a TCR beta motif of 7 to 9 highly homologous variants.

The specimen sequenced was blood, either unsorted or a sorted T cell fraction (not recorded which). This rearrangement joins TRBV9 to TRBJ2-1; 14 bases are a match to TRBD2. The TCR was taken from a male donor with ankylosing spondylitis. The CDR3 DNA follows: TGTGCCAGCAGCGACCCGGGACTAGCGGGGGACGAGCAGTTCTTC. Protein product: CASSDPGLAGDEQFF. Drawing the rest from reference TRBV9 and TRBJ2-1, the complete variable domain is DSGVTQTPKHLITATGQRVTLRCSPRSGDLSVYWYQQSLDQGLQFLIQYYNGEERAKGNILERFSAQQFPDLHSELNLSSLELGDSALYFCASSDPGLAGDEQFFGPGTRLTVL.